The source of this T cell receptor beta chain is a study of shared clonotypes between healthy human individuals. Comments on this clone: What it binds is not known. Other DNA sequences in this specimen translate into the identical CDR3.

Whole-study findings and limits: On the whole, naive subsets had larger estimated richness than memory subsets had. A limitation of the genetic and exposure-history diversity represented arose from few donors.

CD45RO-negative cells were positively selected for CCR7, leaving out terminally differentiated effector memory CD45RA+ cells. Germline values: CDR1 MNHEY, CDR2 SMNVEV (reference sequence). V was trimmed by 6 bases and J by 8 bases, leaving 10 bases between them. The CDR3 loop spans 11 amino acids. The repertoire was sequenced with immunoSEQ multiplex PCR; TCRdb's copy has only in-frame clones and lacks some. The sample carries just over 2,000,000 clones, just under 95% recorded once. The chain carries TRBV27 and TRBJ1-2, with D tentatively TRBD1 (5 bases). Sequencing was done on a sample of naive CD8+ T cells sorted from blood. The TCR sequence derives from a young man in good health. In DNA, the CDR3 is TGTGCCAGCAGCGACAGTTACGGCTACACCTTC. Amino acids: CASSDSYGYTF.